Below are 30 T cell receptor beta chains sequenced from a single sample in a study of cytomegalovirus exposure and HLA in healthy donors. Researchers ran the PCR with 60 Vbeta and 13 Jbeta primers. Measured with immunoSEQ multiplex PCR; TCRdb has only the in-frame clones, and not every one. The repertoire consists of under 200,000 clones, with about three quarters occurring once and the leading ten covering more than 5%. Sequenced sample: PBMCs. The receptors come from a middle-aged man in good health and CMV-seronegative.

This clone was counted between two and nine times. This chain joins TRBV25-1 and TRBJ2-3; TRBD1 is a possible D gene (5 bases). Trimming cost V 4 bases and J 3 bases, with 5 bases left between them. The CDR3 covers 12 residues. CDR1 MGHDK and CDR2 SYGVNS come from the germline V gene. The CDR3 spells CASSGQTDTQYF. Here the CDR3 DNA reads TGTGCCAGCAGTGGACAGACAGATACGCAGTATTTT.

This chain joins TRBV18 and TRBJ2-2; 8 bases fit TRBD1. The CDR3 is 15 residues long. V dropped 4 bases and J dropped 5; count of bases not matched to a gene: 6. Germline loops: CDR1 KGHSH, CDR2 LQKENI. The CDR3, as DNA: TGTGCCAGCTCACATTCTACAGGGGGAACCGGGGAGCTGTTTTTT. It is translated as CASSHSTGGTGELFF.

The rearrangement uses TRBV7-2 and TRBJ1-5, with 8 bases matching TRBD1. This CDR3 region has 17 residues. The ends lost 4 bases at V and 7 bases at J; junction bases unmatched: 15. Germline V gene data show CDR1 as SGHTA and CDR2 as FQGNSA. Here the CDR3 reads CASSSGQGLQGGQPQHF. In DNA, the CDR3 is TGTGCCAGCAGCTCAGGACAGGGTTTACAGGGGGGGCAGCCCCAGCATTTT.

The V call is TRBV28, the J call TRBJ1-2; 9 bases map to TRBD1. V lost 5 bases and J lost 5; bases outside the gene matches: 18. Germline V gives CDR1 MDHEN, CDR2 SYDVKM. CDR3 length equals 18 residues. In DNA form, the CDR3 reads TGTGCCAGCAGTGATTTCGTCAGGACAGGGGTCTTTCAGTATGGCTACACCTTC. Residues: CASSDFVRTGVFQYGYTF.

This clone was recorded a few times. At one end, the junction sequence differs from germline, possibly due to a read error. CDR3 coding DNA: TGTGCCACCAGCAGAGGAGGACAGGTCCGCGTTTTT. Amino acid sequence: CATSRGGQVRVF. This rearrangement joins TRBV15 to TRBJ1-4, with TRBD1 matching 7 bases. Germline V gives CDR1 LNHNV, CDR2 YYDKDF (reference sequence). This CDR3 is 12 amino acids long.

This chain's CDR3 is CASRGARTEAFF. The CDR3 bases are TGTGCCAGCAGAGGGGCGCGAACTGAAGCTTTCTTT. This sequence joins TRBV27 and TRBJ1-1; a weak D match, TRBD1 (5 bases). The CDR3 loop spans 12 amino acids. Looked up from germline, CDR1 is MNHEY and CDR2 is SMNVEV (reference sequence). V lost 6 bases and J 5 bases, leaving 10 bases between the germline ends.

The chain joins TRBV19 to TRBJ2-7, with 8 bases identical to TRBD2. The ends lost 9 bases at V and 5 bases at J; junction bases unmatched: 15. CDR1 LNHDA and CDR2 SQIVND come from the germline V gene (reference sequence). This CDR3 is built from 15 residues. The CDR3 here is CASAPSGRVTNEQYF. The CDR3 DNA follows: TGTGCCAGCGCTCCAAGCGGGAGAGTAACAAACGAGCAGTACTTC.

The chain links TRBV7-9 to TRBJ2-7; 8 bases are shared with TRBD1. The V segment lost 6 bases and the J segment 1 base; nucleotides outside the gene matches: 5. The V gene's germline CDR1 is SEHNR and CDR2 FQNEAQ (reference sequence). This CDR3 is 14 amino acids long. The CDR3 loop reads CASRSRDRSYEQYF. Here the CDR3 DNA reads TGTGCCAGCAGGTCACGGGACAGGTCCTACGAGCAGTACTTC.

This chain joins TRBV19 and TRBJ2-7; TRBD2 aligns across 8 bases. With 5 bases clipped from V and 1 base from J, the junction kept 7 bases outside the gene matches. CDR1 is LNHDA, CDR2 SQIVND, per germline (reference sequence). The CDR3 is 15 residues long. CDR3 loop: CASSPQRESSYEQYF. CDR3 sequence (DNA): TGTGCCAGTAGTCCTCAGCGGGAGTCTTCCTACGAGCAGTACTTC. The full variable domain, in which reference TRBV19 and TRBJ2-7 provide the parts outside the CDR3, is DGGITQSPKYLFRKEGQNVTLSCEQNLNHDAMYWYRQDPGQGLRLIYYSQIVNDFQKGDIAEGYSVSREKKESFPLTVTSAQKNPTAFYLCASSPQRESSYEQYFGPGTRLTVT.

Worth noting for this clone: Other nucleotide sequences from this sample produce the same CDR3. The CDR3 sequence is CASSSQGAGNTIYF. In DNA form, the CDR3 reads TGCGCCAGCAGCTCACAGGGTGCTGGAAACACCATATATTTT. The rearrangement links TRBV5-1 to TRBJ1-3, with D possibly TRBD1 on 6 matching bases. CDR1 SGHRS and CDR2 YFSETQ come from the germline V gene. The V and J ends lost 3 bases and 2 bases respectively, with 9 bases between them. CDR3 length: 14 residues.

This clone was seen more than once but under ten times. V gene TRBV19 combines with J gene TRBJ1-3; TRBD1 might be the D (6 bases). Germline V gene lookup returns CDR1 LNHDA and CDR2 SQIVND (reference sequence). Trimming removed 6 bases at V and 2 bases at J, with 8 bases between. This CDR3 has 13 amino acids. The CDR3 DNA is TGTGCCAGTAGGGGACAAACTGGAAACACCATATATTTT. This gives the protein CASRGQTGNTIYF.

Only a few counts were recorded for this clone. The chain recombines TRBV19 with TRBJ2-5; a weak D match, TRBD2 (7 bases). The J call is uncertain, as TRBJ2-7 better fits the DNA end. The CDR3 has 15 residues. The germline V gene encodes CDR1 LNHDA and CDR2 SQIVND (reference sequence). The CDR3 region is CASSIGGQESYEQYF. CDR3 coding DNA: TGTGCCAGTAGTATCGGGGGGCAGGAGTCGTACGAGCAGTACTTC.

This chain links TRBV4-2 with TRBJ2-5; 12 nucleotides match TRBD2. Germline V gives CDR1 LGHNA, CDR2 YNFKEQ. The junction had 2 bases not matched to a gene; V was cut back by 1 base and J by 2 bases. The CDR3 sequence is 16 residues long. The CDR3 here is CASSQGTSGDQETQYF. In nucleotides, the CDR3 is TGTGCCAGCAGCCAAGGGACTAGCGGGGATCAAGAGACCCAGTACTTC.

The chain has TRBV6-5 and TRBJ1-3; D gene ambiguous. The germline CDR1 and CDR2 sequences are MNHEY and SVGAGI. CDR3 length: 15 amino acids. The germline V and J ends were trimmed by 2 bases and 8 bases, with 16 bases remaining between them. The CDR3 here is CASSYQRTAGDTIYF. For the CDR3, the DNA is TGTGCCAGCAGTTACCAGCGGACCGCCGGGGACACCATATATTTT.

Only a few counts were recorded for this clone. The genes are TRBV7-2 and TRBJ2-3; 9 nucleotides align to TRBD2. The CDR3 consists of 17 residues. Germline lookup yields CDR1 SGHTA and CDR2 FQGNSA. The J segment lost 4 bases and the V segment lost 3 bases, leaving 11 bases of the junction unmatched. The CDR3 nucleotides are TGTGCCAGCAGCTTCCTTCCCAGCGGGGGGCGGGCAGATACGCAGTATTTT. Residues: CASSFLPSGGRADTQYF.

The chain combines TRBV19 with TRBJ1-2; D may be TRBD1 (5 bases). Germline CDR1 is LNHDA and CDR2 is SQIVND (reference sequence). With 3 bases removed from V and 4 bases from J, the gap between germline ends came to 12 bases. This CDR3 comprises 14 residues. The CDR3 reads CASSITTGGYGYTF. The CDR3 bases are TGTGCCAGTAGTATCACAACAGGTGGCTATGGCTACACCTTC.

The V gene is TRBV15, the J gene TRBJ1-4; D gene uncertain. Trimming stripped 0 bases from V and 4 bases from J, with 12 bases between. The CDR3 sequence is 16 residues long. Germline V gene lookup returns CDR1 LNHNV and CDR2 YYDKDF (reference sequence). The CDR3 region has the DNA TGTGCCACCAGCAGAGACATTGAGGGCATTAATGAAAAACTGTTTTTT. This translates into CATSRDIEGINEKLFF.

V usage is TRBV9 and J usage is TRBJ2-3, with a weak D call TRBD2 (6 bases). V was trimmed by 5 bases and J by 5 bases, leaving 24 bases between them. In germline, CDR1 is SGDLS, CDR2 YYNGEE. This CDR3 is 17 amino acids long. CDR3 loop: CASSPSPSTGVRDTQYF. The DNA of the CDR3 is TGTGCCAGCAGTCCCTCTCCCTCTACGGGAGTGAGAGATACGCAGTATTTT.

The V call is TRBV29-1, the J call TRBJ2-7; TRBD2 might be the D (6 bases). Per the germline V gene, CDR1 is SQVTM and CDR2 is ANQGSEA. V was pared by 1 base and J by 1 base, with 11 bases between. There are 14 residues in the CDR3. CDR3 DNA: TGCAGCGTTGAAGTAGGGGACTCTTCCTACGAGCAGTACTTC. Translated: CSVEVGDSSYEQYF.

The genes are TRBV5-6 and TRBJ2-7; TRBD1 is a possible D gene (7 bases). The CDR3 has 14 amino acids. The germline V and J ends were trimmed by 4 bases and 4 bases, with 15 bases remaining between them. CDR1 is SGHDT, CDR2 YYEEEE, per germline. CDR3 DNA sequence: TGTGCCAGCAGCCCTCTCGCAGGGGGGTACGAGCAGTACTTC. Translated, it gives CASSPLAGGYEQYF.

V is TRBV18 and J is TRBJ1-6; 7 bases agree with TRBD1. The V gene's germline CDR1 is KGHSH and CDR2 LQKENI. Trimming at V came to 6 bases and at J to 7 bases, leaving 9 bases not matched to a gene. CDR3 length equals 15 residues. The CDR3 here is CASSHSGTVNSPLHF. CDR3 bases: TGTGCCAGCTCTCACTCCGGGACAGTGAATTCACCCCTCCACTTT.

This clone was recorded once. Germline and junction disagree at one end, which may indicate a read error. The chain uses TRBV7-9 and TRBJ2-2, with 9 positions matching TRBD2. The CDR3 is made up of 17 amino acids. Germline V gene data show CDR1 as SEHNR and CDR2 as FQNEAQ (reference sequence). CDR3 region: CSSSLFETSGNTGELFF. In DNA, the CDR3 is TGTTCCAGCAGCTTATTCGAGACTAGCGGGAACACCGGGGAGCTGTTTTTT.

This rearrangement joins TRBV27 to TRBJ1-5; D unresolved. V lost 2 bases, J lost 4 bases, and 6 bases lay in between. This CDR3 spans 13 amino acids. Germline CDR1 MNHEY, CDR2 SMNVEV (reference sequence). The CDR3 protein is CASSLEENQPQHF. In nucleotides, the CDR3 is TGTGCCAGCAGTTTAGAGGAGAATCAGCCCCAGCATTTT.

V and J are TRBV7-2 and TRBJ2-1; maybe TRBD2 (6 bases). CDR3 size: 15 residues. Deletions cut 5 bases from V and 0 bases from J, with 11 bases between. Looked up from germline, CDR1 is SGHTA and CDR2 is FQGNSA. CDR3 sequence: CASSLTSTSYNEQFF. Here the CDR3 DNA reads TGTGCCAGCAGCCTCACTAGCACCTCCTACAATGAGCAGTTCTTC.

This clone was observed a few times. The chain links TRBV19 to TRBJ2-7, with 8 bases fitting TRBD2. Germline trimming cut 3 bases from V and 6 bases from J; bases unmatched to any gene: 31. CDR1 is LNHDA, CDR2 SQIVND, per germline (reference sequence). The CDR3 sequence is 22 residues long. The CDR3: CASSIGSLRCGRLQGSSCEQYF. CDR3 bases: TGTGCCAGTAGTATCGGAAGCCTACGTTGCGGGAGGCTACAAGGTAGTAGTTGCGAGCAGTACTTC.

The CDR3 DNA reads TGCGCCAGCAGCTTGGATGTAACAGTACAAGAGACCCAGTACTTC. Encoded protein: CASSLDVTVQETQYF. The chain is built from TRBV5-1 and TRBJ2-5; no firm D call. CDR1 and CDR2 (germline): SGHRS, YFSETQ. V was cut by 0 bases and J by 2 bases, with 11 bases left in between. The CDR3 is 15 amino acids.

The chain joins TRBV2 to TRBJ1-2, with a possible D match to TRBD1 (6 bases). V was pared by 7 bases and J by 4 bases, with 13 bases between. Germline assignment: CDR1 SNHLY and CDR2 FYNNEI. The CDR3 has 13 amino acids. CDR3 bases: TGTGCCAGCAATATCCGGGACACCTATGGCTACACCTTC. Translation: CASNIRDTYGYTF.

The V call is TRBV28, the J call TRBJ2-7, with a possible D match to TRBD1 (5 bases). This CDR3 is 14 amino acids long. V shed 3 bases and J shed 4 bases, with 13 bases lying between them. Germline V CDR1 and CDR2: MDHEN, SYDVKM. CDR3 in amino acids: CASSLEWQGYEQYF. For the CDR3, the DNA is TGTGCCAGCAGTTTGGAGTGGCAGGGTTACGAGCAGTACTTC.

J is TRBJ1-1 and V is TRBV13; 8 bases map to TRBD1. Germline lookup yields CDR1 PRHDT and CDR2 FYEKMQ (reference sequence). The CDR3 covers 13 residues. Unmatched junction bases numbered 8, after V lost 5 bases and J lost 9 bases. CDR3: CASSDQDRVKAFF. The CDR3 nucleotides read TGTGCCAGCAGCGACCAGGACAGGGTAAAAGCTTTCTTT.

The chain links TRBV4-3 to TRBJ2-1, with D possibly TRBD1 on 6 matching bases. Germline V gives CDR1 LGHNA, CDR2 YSLEER. The length of the CDR3 is 13 residues. V shed 3 bases and J shed 6 bases, with 9 bases lying between them. The CDR3 loop reads CASSQVTGNEQFF. In nucleotides, the CDR3 is TGCGCCAGCAGCCAGGTGACAGGCAATGAGCAGTTCTTC.